What follows are 10 T cell receptor beta chains derived from one specimen sequenced in a study of control samples from healthy donors and cancer patients. TCRdb keeps only in-frame clones here, not all; method: immunoSEQ multiplex PCR. The sample comprises 210,000 or so clones, 91% of which are singletons, and approximately 1.8% rests with the top ten. Sequenced sample: blood. The origin of the receptors is a man aged 25-45 years in good health.

The rearrangement joins TRBV5-5 to TRBJ2-1; 7 bases fit TRBD1. This CDR3 is 15 amino acids long. Germline V gene data show CDR1 as SGHKS and CDR2 as YYEKEE (reference sequence). V lost 4 bases and J lost 5; bases outside the gene matches: 9. The DNA of the CDR3 is TGTGCCAGCAGCACTACCGGGACAGAACACAATGAGCAGTTCTTC. This encodes CASSTTGTEHNEQFF.

The rearrangement uses TRBV5-1 and TRBJ1-4; possible D gene TRBD1, 6 bases. Germline values: CDR1 SGHRS, CDR2 YFSETQ. V lost 0 bases and J 2 bases, leaving 8 bases between the germline ends. CDR3 length equals 15 residues. CDR3 nucleotides: TGCGCCAGCAGCTTGGATAGGGGGACTAATGAAAAACTGTTTTTT. This codes for CASSLDRGTNEKLFF.

This clone has just one count. This chain joins TRBV6-5 and TRBJ2-1; 7 nucleotides agree with TRBD1. After removal of 6 bases from V and 0 bases from J, the junction contained 5 bases not matched to a gene. The germline CDR1 and CDR2 sequences are MNHEY and SVGAGI. The CDR3 is 15 amino acids. The CDR3 DNA sequence: TGTGCCAGCAGGCGACAGGGTTCCTCCTACAATGAGCAGTTCTTC. Encoded protein: CASRRQGSSYNEQFF.

This chain connects TRBV7-3 to TRBJ2-1; 8 bases fit TRBD2. CDR3 size: 16 residues. V gave up 6 bases and J gave up 12 bases; unmatched junction bases: 19. Germline CDR1 SGHTA, CDR2 FQGTGA. The CDR3 spells CASSTNAGTRRPGQFF. CDR3 nucleotide sequence: TGTGCCAGCAGTACGAATGCCGGGACTAGACGACCGGGGCAGTTCTTC.

The chain recombines TRBV7-6 with TRBJ2-1, with 10 nucleotides matching TRBD2. V lost 5 bases and J lost 5; bases outside the gene matches: 6. The CDR3 has 15 amino acids. The germline CDR1 and CDR2 sequences are SGHVS and FNYEAQ. The CDR3 sequence: CASSNSGGNHNEQFF. Here the CDR3 DNA reads TGTGCCAGCAGCAATAGCGGGGGGAACCACAATGAGCAGTTCTTC.

V is TRBV6-5 and J is TRBJ2-1; 13 bases are a match to TRBD2. Germline V gives CDR1 MNHEY, CDR2 SVGAGI. This CDR3 is 15 amino acids long. J was trimmed by 8 bases and V by 6 bases; bases with no gene match: 7. The CDR3, as DNA: TGTGCCAGCAGGCCGACTAGCGGGGGGCGCGATGAGCAGTTCTTC. This codes for CASRPTSGGRDEQFF.

The chain links TRBV14 to TRBJ2-7; D gene ambiguous. This CDR3 is built from 14 residues. V lost 0 bases to trimming and J lost 4 bases, with 10 bases between them. Per the germline V gene, CDR1 is SGHDN and CDR2 is FVKESK. CDR3 loop: CASSQDRQFYEQYF. The CDR3 coding sequence is TGTGCCAGCAGCCAAGATAGGCAGTTTTACGAGCAGTACTTC.

This clone appeared a single time. The chain has TRBV6-5 and TRBJ2-1; 11 bases match TRBD2. This CDR3 contains 16 residues. V was pared by 4 bases and J by 2 bases, with 4 bases of the junction left unmatched. Germline loops: CDR1 MNHEY, CDR2 SVGAGI. CDR3 sequence (DNA): TGTGCCAGCAGTTTAGCGGGGGGGCGGACCTACAATGAGCAGTTCTTC. This encodes CASSLAGGRTYNEQFF.

J is TRBJ1-3 and V is TRBV5-6, with unresolved D. V shed 1 base and J shed 1 base, with 9 bases lying between them. The CDR3 runs 15 residues. Germline CDR1 reads SGHDT; CDR2 reads YYEEEE. CDR3 residues: CASSLLGPSGNTIYF. The CDR3 DNA reads TGTGCCAGCAGCTTGCTAGGGCCATCTGGAAACACCATATATTTT.

The chain combines TRBV7-6 with TRBJ2-5; the D gene is possibly TRBD2 (6 bases). Trimming took off 1 base at V and 4 bases at J, with 13 bases between the two ends. CDR1 and CDR2 from the germline V gene are SGHVS and FNYEAQ. The CDR3 sequence is 15 residues long. The CDR3 nucleotides are TGTGCCAGCAGCTTAGAGAATAGGCGGGGAGAGACCCAGTACTTC. Translation gives CASSLENRRGETQYF.